The clone carrying this T cell receptor beta chain was observed once. Its target is not known. An end of the junction differs from the germline gene, which may be a read error. Germline CDR1 reads ENHRY; CDR2 reads SYGVKD. This CDR3 has 15 amino acids. The data stem from a study of identical twins. Everyone who gave samples was a healthy Caucasian. Study-wide results and caveats: When twins shared out-of-frame alpha sequences, those sequences had excess low generation probability.

TCRdb itself ran the 5' RACE reads through MiXCR, one entry per CDR3 protein. The data show around 530,000 distinct CDR3 sequences, 15% seen once. This sample was shared with a second study, whose subject was yellow fever vaccine responses in identical twins.

The V and J genes are TRBV10-3 and TRBJ2-2; D is ambiguous. The specimen sequenced was CD4+ T cells sorted from blood. This sequence originates from a woman between 18 and 30 years old in good health. The CDR3 sequence: CPISEAATNTGELFF. The CDR3 DNA sequence: TGTCCCATCAGTGAGGCTGCAACGAACACCGGGGAGCTGTTTTTT.